This TCR beta chain was retrieved from a study of CD8 T cells in Susac syndrome. V lost 6 bases, J lost 10 bases, and 5 bases stayed unmatched. Germline loops: CDR1 SGHNT, CDR2 YENEEA. The CDR3 runs 12 residues. Reverse transcription of about 0.5 to 1 ug RNA used random hexamers. Each CDR3 protein gets one entry after TCRdb re-called the immunoSEQ multiplex PCR reads with MiXCR. Of around 200,000 distinct CDR3 sequences listed, approximately 94% are singletons. Sequencing was done on a sample of CD4+ T cells from PBMCs. V is TRBV11-3 and J is TRBJ2-1; TRBD1 matches 8 bases. This clonotype originated in a human donor with multiple sclerosis. For the CDR3, the DNA is TGTGCCAGCAGGGGGACAGGTGACGAGCAGTTCTTC. Protein: CASRGTGDEQFF.